This T cell receptor beta chain was profiled in a study of T cells after yellow fever vaccination. Study results and caveats: Reappearance after the booster was seen for most primary-vaccination clones, at roughly 96% CD4 and 70% to 90% CD8. Abundant bulk-population clonotypes could contaminate the FACS-sorted repertoires.

Template switching with 5'RACE generated the TCR cDNA and added a universal primer site and UMIs. TCRdb ran MiXCR on the 5' RACE reads and lists one entry per CDR3 protein. The sample consists of about 350,000 distinct CDR3 sequences, roughly 7.5% of them appearing once. CDR1 is MRHNA, CDR2 SNTAGT, per germline. The CDR3 length is 15 residues. After removal of 5 bases from V and 2 bases from J, the junction contained 9 bases not matched to a gene. This clonotype showed up many times. Its antigen is currently unknown. V and J are TRBV6-4 and TRBJ2-7; 7 bases map to TRBD1. This TCR came from a man aged 18 to 29 who received the YFV17D yellow fever vaccine. Material: PBMCs, obtained roughly 46 days after the first yellow fever vaccination. The CDR3 nucleotides read TGTGCCAGCAGTAGGACAGGAGACCTTCCCTACGAGCAGTACGTC. Translated, it gives CASSRTGDLPYEQYV.